This T cell receptor (beta chain) came from a study of blood T cell repertoires in COVID-19. On the study more broadly: From the United States, Italy and Spain came samples of acute and convalescent COVID-19. Sources were T cells, B-cell-depleted T cells, or PBMCs; the material itself was cDNA or gDNA.

The J segment lost 3 bases and the V segment lost 1 base, leaving 1 base of the junction unmatched. CDR3 length equals 14 residues. Germline CDR1 is LNHDA and CDR2 is SQIVND (reference sequence). Authors' processing steps: The assay estimated nucleated cells by amplifying reference gene primers. Assay used: immunoSEQ multiplex PCR; TCRdb lists only in-frame clones, some missing. V, J and clone size derive from that table, while D and trimming were established from the DNA sequence. This sample has approximately 76,000 clones, with approximately 85% found just once. The clonotype comes from an elderly woman with active or convalescent COVID-19. This rearrangement joins TRBV19 to TRBJ2-5; 8 bases are a match to TRBD2. The sequenced sample was peripheral blood. CDR3 amino acids: CASSIGGGKETQYF. Here the CDR3 DNA reads TGTGCCAGTAGTATAGGCGGGGGGAAAGAGACCCAGTACTTC.